The T cell receptor beta chain described here comes from a study of shared clonotypes between healthy human individuals. Study-level information: The study drew on a couple of women and a few men aged 18 to 49 as donors.

Every donor, a Caucasian adult, lived in Nashville, Tennessee. Remarks on this clone: Its antigen is as yet unknown.

Sequencing used immunoSEQ multiplex PCR; TCRdb keeps in-frame clones, though not all of them. The sample lists hundreds of thousands of clones, 55% to 85% seen once, with around 1.7% in the top ten. Whole-study findings and limits: Naive CD4 clonotype sharing across several donors was roughly 5%. It was expected that sequencing depth would affect clonotype sharing among donors.

The CDR3 is made up of 15 amino acids. V lost 5 bases and J lost 0; bases outside the gene matches: 4. Germline-derived CDR1 and CDR2 are LNHDA and SQIVND (reference sequence). Sample: memory CD4+ T cells sorted from blood. The sample's subset: CD45RA-negative fraction. The chain uses TRBV19 and TRBJ2-1; 7 bases are shared with TRBD2. This sequence originates from a woman in her twenties or thirties in good health. CDR3 nucleotides: TGTGCCAGTAGTCCGAGCGGGACCTCCTACAATGAGCAGTTCTTC. It codes for CASSPSGTSYNEQFF.